Listed below are T cell receptor beta chains from one sample, sequenced in a study of blood T cell repertoires in COVID-19. Produced via immunoSEQ multiplex PCR; TCRdb's table is partial and in-frame only. There are about 160,000 clones in the sample; under 90% occur only once, and approximately 7.3% lies in the top ten. Material: PBMCs or T cells enriched from blood (not recorded which). These receptors were obtained from a man aged 45-65 years who had recovered from COVID-19. Both conserved end residues are part of each CDR3. The D gene is left open where the match is weak. Size values are once, few and many counts, or a class for expanded clones, and some rows have none.

. . TRBJ2-3 TRBV10-3 CAISEHPTGGRGDTQYF TGTGCCATCAGTGAGCACCCGACCGGGGGGCGAGGAGATACGCAGTATTTT
once TRBD1 TRBJ1-5 TRBV6-1 CASSKGQGTPSNQPQHF TGTGCCAGCAGTAAAGGACAGGGAACCCCCTCTAATCAGCCCCAGCATTTT
. . TRBJ2-7 TRBV5-4 CASSLGAGRNYEQYF TGTGCCAGCAGCTTGGGGGCAGGGAGGAACTACGAGCAGTACTTC
few TRBD1 TRBJ1-2 TRBV6-1 CASSEARTGGYGYTF TGTGCCAGCAGTGAAGCAAGAACAGGGGGCTATGGCTACACCTTC
. TRBD1 TRBJ1-2 TRBV5-1 CASSLAPGQGSYGYTF TGCGCCAGCAGCTTAGCCCCGGGACAGGGAAGCTATGGCTACACCTTC
. . TRBJ2-7 TRBV5-1 CASSLAVASYEQYF TGCGCCAGCAGCTTGGCTGTCGCGTCCTACGAGCAGTACTTC
. . TRBJ1-6 TRBV10-3 CAIRDNFRGNSPLHF TGTGCCATCAGGGACAACTTTAGGGGCAATTCACCCCTCCACTTT
. . TRBJ2-1 TRBV29-1 CSVGDRRHNEQFF TGCAGCGTTGGTGACAGACGACACAATGAGCAGTTCTTC
once TRBD1 TRBJ1-3 TRBV7-2 CASSSRQGVSGNTIYF TGTGCCAGCAGCTCAAGACAGGGGGTCTCTGGAAACACCATATATTTT
. TRBD2 TRBJ2-3 TRBV9 CASSPDARGVSDTQYF TGTGCCAGCAGCCCCGACGCGCGGGGGGTATCAGATACGCAGTATTTT
. TRBD1 TRBJ1-1 TRBV27 CASSDRAGTEAFF TGTGCCAGCTCTGACAGGGCGGGCACTGAAGCTTTCTTT
. TRBD1 TRBJ1-3 TRBV29-1 CSVVFEQGFSTGNTIYF TGCAGCGTTGTGTTTGAACAGGGGTTTTCCACTGGAAACACCATATATTTT
. TRBD1 TRBJ2-1 TRBV3-1/TRBV3-2 CASSQDHQGQGKNEQFF TGTGCCAGCAGCCAAGATCATCAGGGACAGGGTAAAAATGAGCAGTTCTTC
. TRBD1 TRBJ2-5 TRBV2 CASGIDRGRETQYF TGTGCCAGCGGGATAGACAGGGGCCGGGAGACCCAGTACTTC
few TRBD1 TRBJ2-5 TRBV18 CASSLRGRQETQYF TGTGCCAGCTCATTAAGGGGGCGGCAAGAGACCCAGTACTTC
once . TRBJ2-4 TRBV19 CASSTEGGPPGGVQYF TGTGCCAGTAGTACGGAAGGAGGACCGCCTGGCGGGGTTCAGTACTTC
. . TRBJ1-2 TRBV5-1 CASSHGGGRGYGYTF TGCGCCAGCAGCCACGGGGGGGGCCGAGGCTATGGCTACACCTTC
many TRBD1 TRBJ2-7 TRBV5-1 CASSLESAGGGYEQYF TGCGCCAGCAGCTTGGAGTCGGCAGGGGGCGGGTACGAGCAGTACTTC
. TRBD1 TRBJ2-3 TRBV30 CAIAHGQGYTDTQYF TGTGCCATAGCCCACGGACAGGGTTACACAGATACGCAGTATTTT
. TRBD1 TRBJ2-3 TRBV7-2 CASSYGQGRADTQYF TGTGCCAGCAGTTACGGACAGGGTAGGGCAGATACGCAGTATTTT
. . TRBJ1-5 TRBV7-9 CASSLGMGSEQPQHF TGTGCCAGCAGCTTAGGGATGGGGAGTGAGCAGCCCCAGCATTTT
. TRBD2 TRBJ2-3 TRBV3-1/TRBV3-2 CASSSTTSADTQYF TGTGCCAGCAGCTCTACGACTAGCGCAGATACGCAGTATTTT
. . TRBJ2-3 TRBV11-2 CASSQFRGGTDTQYF TGTGCCAGCAGCCAGTTCCGCGGGGGCACAGATACGCAGTATTTT
few . TRBJ1-3 TRBV5-5 CASSLIGGSGNTIYF TGTGCCAGCAGCTTGATCGGGGGGTCTGGAAACACCATATATTTT
. . TRBJ1-2 TRBV5-6 CASSSQTRKIGYGYTF TGTGCCAGCAGCTCCCAGACCCGTAAAATCGGGTATGGCTACACCTTC
. . TRBJ1-6 TRBV7-8 CASSPYNSPLHF TGTGCCAGCAGCCCTTATAATTCACCCCTCCACTTT
. TRBD1 TRBJ1-5 TRBV3-1/TRBV3-2 CASSLGDRGPFQGPQHF TGTGCCAGCAGCTTGGGTGACAGGGGACCCTTCCAGGGGCCCCAGCATTTT
. . TRBJ1-6 TRBV7-2 CASSFGQTNNSPLHF TGTGCCAGCAGTTTTGGACAGACGAATAATTCACCCCTCCACTTT